Described below is a single TCR beta chain sequence and its context. Its target is not known. Assay: immunoSEQ multiplex PCR; the TCRdb copy retains only in-frame clones and omits some. The repertoire includes some 60,000 clones, around 90% of them detected once, and 0.35% sits in the top ten. The sample originates from a study of OX40 agonist ivuxolimab in advanced cancers. Study details: Under the entry rules, prior anti-PD-1, anti-PD-L1 or anti-CTLA-4 therapy was allowed, and 40% had some. The study's findings and limits: Some nonresponders also had low normalized T-cell clonal expansion. With doses of 0.1 to 3.0 mg/kg, CD4+ and CD8+ blood T cells had undergone clonal expansion by week 6. Expanded peripheral T cells had an undetermined antigen specificity.

Trimming took 3 bases from V and 6 from J; bases not matched to a gene: 9. CDR1 SGHNT and CDR2 YYREEE come from the germline V gene (reference sequence). This CDR3 is 14 amino acids long. This receptor was obtained from an adult with an advanced solid tumor such as melanoma, head and neck, liver or kidney cancer. Sequenced here: CD4+ or CD8+ T cells sorted from blood, sampled in a trial of the OX40 agonist ivuxolimab. The V and J genes are TRBV5-4 and TRBJ2-7; TRBD1 agrees at 7 bases. The CDR3 DNA reads as TGTGCCAGCAGCTGGGGACAGCTCCCTGGCGAGCAGTACTTC. Translating gives CASSWGQLPGEQYF. Looking up the rest from reference TRBV5-4 and TRBJ2-7 gives the full variable domain: ETGVTQSPTHLIKTRGQQVTLRCSSQSGHNTVSWYQQALGQGPQFIFQYYREEENGRGNFPPRFSGLQFPNYSSELNVNALELDDSALYLCASSWGQLPGEQYFGPGTRLTVT.